The source of this TCR beta chain is a study of glioma-infiltrating T cells. Amplification of TCR alpha and beta CDR3 regions from RNA used iRepertoire nested multiplex PCR. In TCRdb, the multiplex PCR reads were re-called with MiXCR into one record per CDR3 protein. The sample contains approximately 400,000 distinct CDR3 sequences, more than 35% of which appear only once. The J segment lost 5 bases and the V segment lost 5 bases, leaving 9 bases of the junction unmatched. Germline V gene data show CDR1 as MDHEN and CDR2 as SYDVKM. The CDR3 covers 15 residues. This clonotype showed up just a few times.

Sample: glioma tissue, nonneoplastic brain tissue, or PBMCs (not recorded which). This chain connects TRBV28 to TRBJ2-1; 7 bases map to TRBD1. The TCR originated in a human donor with low-grade glioma or glioblastoma, undergoing nonglioma brain surgery, or in good health (not recorded which). CDR3 sequence (DNA): TGTGCCAGCAGTCTCTCTGGGACAGAGAACAATGAGCAGTTCTTC. It yields the protein CASSLSGTENNEQFF.